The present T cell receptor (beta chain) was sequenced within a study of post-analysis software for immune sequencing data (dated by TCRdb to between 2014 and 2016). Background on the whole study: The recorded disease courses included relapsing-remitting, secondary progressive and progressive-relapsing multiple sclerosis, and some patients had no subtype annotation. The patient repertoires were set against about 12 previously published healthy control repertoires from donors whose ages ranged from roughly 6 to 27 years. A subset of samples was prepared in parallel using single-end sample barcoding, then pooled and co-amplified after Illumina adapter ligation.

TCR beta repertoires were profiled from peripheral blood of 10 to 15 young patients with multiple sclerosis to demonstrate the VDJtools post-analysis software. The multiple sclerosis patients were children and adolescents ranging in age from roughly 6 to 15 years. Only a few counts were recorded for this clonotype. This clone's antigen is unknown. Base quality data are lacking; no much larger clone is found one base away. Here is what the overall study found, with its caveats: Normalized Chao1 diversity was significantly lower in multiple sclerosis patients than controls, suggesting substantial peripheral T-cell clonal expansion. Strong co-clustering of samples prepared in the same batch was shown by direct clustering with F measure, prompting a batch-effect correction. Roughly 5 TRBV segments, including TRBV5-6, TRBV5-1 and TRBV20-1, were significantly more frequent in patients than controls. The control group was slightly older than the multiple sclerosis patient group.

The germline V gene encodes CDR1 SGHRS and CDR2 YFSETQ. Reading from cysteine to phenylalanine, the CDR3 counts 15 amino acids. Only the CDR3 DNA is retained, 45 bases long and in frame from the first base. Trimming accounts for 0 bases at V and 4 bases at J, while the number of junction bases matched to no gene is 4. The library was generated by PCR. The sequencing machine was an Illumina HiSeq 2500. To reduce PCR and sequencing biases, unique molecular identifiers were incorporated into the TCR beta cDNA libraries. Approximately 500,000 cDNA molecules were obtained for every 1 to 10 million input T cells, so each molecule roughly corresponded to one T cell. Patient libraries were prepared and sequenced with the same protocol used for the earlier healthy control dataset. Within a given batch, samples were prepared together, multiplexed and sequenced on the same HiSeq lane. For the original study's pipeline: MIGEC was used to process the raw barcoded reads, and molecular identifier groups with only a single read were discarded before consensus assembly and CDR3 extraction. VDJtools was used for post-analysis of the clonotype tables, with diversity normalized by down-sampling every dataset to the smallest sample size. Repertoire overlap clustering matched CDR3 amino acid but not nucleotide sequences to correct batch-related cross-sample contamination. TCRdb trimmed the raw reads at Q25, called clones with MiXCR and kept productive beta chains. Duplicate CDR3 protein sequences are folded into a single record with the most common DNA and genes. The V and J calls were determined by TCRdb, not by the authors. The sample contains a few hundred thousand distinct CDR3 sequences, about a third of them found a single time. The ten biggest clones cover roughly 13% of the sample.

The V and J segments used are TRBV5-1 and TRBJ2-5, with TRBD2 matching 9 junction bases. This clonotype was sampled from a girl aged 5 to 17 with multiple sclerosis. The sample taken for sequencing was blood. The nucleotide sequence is TGCGCCAGCAGCTTGGGAAGTAGCGGGGGAGAGACCCAGTACTTC. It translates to CASSLGSSGGETQYF.